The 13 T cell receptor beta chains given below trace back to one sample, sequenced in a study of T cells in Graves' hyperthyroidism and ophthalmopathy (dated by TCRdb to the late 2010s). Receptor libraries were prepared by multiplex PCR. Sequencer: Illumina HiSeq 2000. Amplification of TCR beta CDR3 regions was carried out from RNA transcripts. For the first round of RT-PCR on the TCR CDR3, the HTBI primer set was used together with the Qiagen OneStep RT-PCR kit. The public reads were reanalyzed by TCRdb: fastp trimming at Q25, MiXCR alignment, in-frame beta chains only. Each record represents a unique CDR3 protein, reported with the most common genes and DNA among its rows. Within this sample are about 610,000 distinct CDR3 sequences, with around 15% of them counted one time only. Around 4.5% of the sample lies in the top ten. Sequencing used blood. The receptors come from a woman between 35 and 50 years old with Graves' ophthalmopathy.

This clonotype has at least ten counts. The DNA for the CDR3 is TGTGCCTGGACGGGGACCCCATGGGAGACCCAGTACTTC. Residues: CAWTGTPWETQYF. The chain uses TRBV30 and TRBJ2-5; D possibly uses TRBD1 or TRBD2 (5 bases each). Deletions cut 4 bases from V and 5 bases from J, with 14 bases between. Germline CDR1 and CDR2: GTSNPN and SVGIG (reference sequence). This CDR3 spans 13 amino acids. Based on the CDR3 plus reference TRBV30 and TRBJ2-5, the full variable domain is SQTIHQWPATLVQPVGSPLSLECTVEGTSNPNLYWYRQAAGRGLQLLFYSVGIGQISSEVPQNLSASRPQDRQFILSSKKLLLSDSGFYLCAWTGTPWETQYFGPGTRLLVL.

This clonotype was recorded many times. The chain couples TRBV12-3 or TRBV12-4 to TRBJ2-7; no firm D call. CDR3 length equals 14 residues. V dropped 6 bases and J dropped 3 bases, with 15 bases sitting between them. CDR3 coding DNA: TGTGCCAGCAGGAAACACAACTCCTACTACGAGCAGTACTTC. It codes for CASRKHNSYYEQYF.

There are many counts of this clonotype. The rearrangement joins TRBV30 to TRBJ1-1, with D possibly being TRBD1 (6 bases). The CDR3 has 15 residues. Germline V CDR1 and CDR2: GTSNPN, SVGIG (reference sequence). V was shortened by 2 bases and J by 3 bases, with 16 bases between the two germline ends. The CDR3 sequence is CAWSPRGLRDTEAFF. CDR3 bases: TGTGCCTGGAGTCCCCGGGGGCTGAGGGACACTGAAGCTTTCTTT. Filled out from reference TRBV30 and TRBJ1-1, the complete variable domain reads SQTIHQWPATLVQPVGSPLSLECTVEGTSNPNLYWYRQAAGRGLQLLFYSVGIGQISSEVPQNLSASRPQDRQFILSSKKLLLSDSGFYLCAWSPRGLRDTEAFFGQGTRLTVV.

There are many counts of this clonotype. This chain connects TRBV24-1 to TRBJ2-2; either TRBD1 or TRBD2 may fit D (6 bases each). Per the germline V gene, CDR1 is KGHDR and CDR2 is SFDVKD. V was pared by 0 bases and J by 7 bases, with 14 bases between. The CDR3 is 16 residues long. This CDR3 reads CATSDLRGTTDGELFF. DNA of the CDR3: TGTGCCACCAGTGATTTGCGGGGGACAACGGACGGGGAGCTGTTTTTT.

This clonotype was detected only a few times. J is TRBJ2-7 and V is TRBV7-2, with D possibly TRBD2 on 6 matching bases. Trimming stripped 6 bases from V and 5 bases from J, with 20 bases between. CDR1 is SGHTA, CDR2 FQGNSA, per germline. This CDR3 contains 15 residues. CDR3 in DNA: TGTGCCAGCAGTCTTCCGGGACTTAGGGGCGACGAGCAGTACTTC. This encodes CASSLPGLRGDEQYF.

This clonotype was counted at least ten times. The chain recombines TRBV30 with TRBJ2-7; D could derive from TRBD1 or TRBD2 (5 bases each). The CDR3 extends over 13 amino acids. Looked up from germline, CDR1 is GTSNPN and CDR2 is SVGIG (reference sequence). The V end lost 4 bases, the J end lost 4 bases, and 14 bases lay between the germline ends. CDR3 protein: CAWTNQGAYEQYF. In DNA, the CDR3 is TGTGCCTGGACGAACCAGGGAGCTTACGAGCAGTACTTC.

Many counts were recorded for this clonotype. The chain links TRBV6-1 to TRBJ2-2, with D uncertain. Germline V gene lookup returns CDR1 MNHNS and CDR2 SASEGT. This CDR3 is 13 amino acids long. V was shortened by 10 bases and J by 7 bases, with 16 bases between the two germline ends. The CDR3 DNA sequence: TGTGCCACCTTGCAATTTCGGAACGGGGAGCTGTTTTTT. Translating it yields CATLQFRNGELFF.

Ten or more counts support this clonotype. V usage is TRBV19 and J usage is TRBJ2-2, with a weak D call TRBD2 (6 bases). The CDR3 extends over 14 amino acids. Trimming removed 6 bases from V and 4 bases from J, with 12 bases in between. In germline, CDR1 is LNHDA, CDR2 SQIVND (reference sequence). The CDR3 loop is CASRAGTTTGELFF. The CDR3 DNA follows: TGTGCCAGTAGGGCGGGGACGACCACCGGGGAGCTGTTTTTT.

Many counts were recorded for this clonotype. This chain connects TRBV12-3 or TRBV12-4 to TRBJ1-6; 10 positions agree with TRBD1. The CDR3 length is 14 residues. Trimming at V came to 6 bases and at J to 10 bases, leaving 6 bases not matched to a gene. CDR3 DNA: TGTGCCAGCAGCACCGGGACAGGGGTATCACCCCTCCACTTT. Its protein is CASSTGTGVSPLHF.

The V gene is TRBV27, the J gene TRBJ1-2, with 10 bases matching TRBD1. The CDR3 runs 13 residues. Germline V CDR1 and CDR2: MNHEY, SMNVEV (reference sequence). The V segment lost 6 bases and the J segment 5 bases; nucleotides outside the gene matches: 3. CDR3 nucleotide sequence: TGTGCCAGCAGAGACAGGGGGCTGTATGGCTACACCTTC. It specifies CASRDRGLYGYTF.

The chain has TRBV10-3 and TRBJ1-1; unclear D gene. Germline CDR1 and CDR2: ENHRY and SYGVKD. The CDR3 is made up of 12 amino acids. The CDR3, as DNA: TGTGCTACGGGAGATATGAACACTGAAGCTTTCTTT. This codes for CATGDMNTEAFF.

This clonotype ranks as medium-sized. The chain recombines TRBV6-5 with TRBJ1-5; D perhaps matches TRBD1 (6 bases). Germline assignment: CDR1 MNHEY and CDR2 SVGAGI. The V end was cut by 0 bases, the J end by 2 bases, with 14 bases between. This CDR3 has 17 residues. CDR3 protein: CASSYSMGAGGNQPQHF. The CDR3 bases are TGTGCCAGCAGTTACTCGATGGGGGCTGGGGGCAATCAGCCCCAGCATTTT.

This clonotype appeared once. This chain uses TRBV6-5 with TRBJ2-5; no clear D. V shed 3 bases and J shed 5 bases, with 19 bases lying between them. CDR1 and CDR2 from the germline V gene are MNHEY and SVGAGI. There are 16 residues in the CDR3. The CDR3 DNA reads TGTGCCAGCAGTTATACCTTCACTCAAGCGCGGGAGACCCAGTACTTC. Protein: CASSYTFTQARETQYF.